The sequence of this T cell receptor (beta chain) was determined in a study of PD-L1 blockade in urothelial cancer. Overall study context: Male patients with bladder-origin urothelial cancer numbered about 90% of the 29. A median blood sample held about 140,000 T cells and tens of thousands of unique TCRs.

This CDR3 is 13 amino acids long. Germline-derived CDR1 and CDR2 are MNHNS and SASEGT. V dropped 4 bases and J dropped 6; count of bases not matched to a gene: 2. Some clones are missing from TCRdb's copy, which holds only in-frame ones; the method was immunoSEQ multiplex PCR. The sample carries tens of thousands of clones, over 65% recorded once. Time point reported: pretreatment peripheral blood. The V and J genes are TRBV6-1 and TRBJ1-5, with 8 bases that match TRBD1. The clonotype comes from a man between 60 and 70 years old with urothelial cancer. The specimen comprised PBMCs, sampled around atezolizumab (anti-PD-L1) treatment. The CDR3 region is CASSGQGSQPQHF. The CDR3 coding sequence is TGTGCCAGCAGTGGACAGGGGAGTCAGCCCCAGCATTTT.